This TCR beta chain was recorded in a study of T cells in Graves' hyperthyroidism and ophthalmopathy. Study-wide points: The blood repertoire included most of the expanded thyroid clonotypes above 0.001. Ophthalmopathy, which appeared later, was predicted by the model a median approximately 6 months before onset.

Amplification yielded TCR beta CDR3 regions, with RNA transcripts as the source. TCR CDR3 underwent first-round RT-PCR with the HTBI primer set. Via MiXCR, TCRdb re-called the multiplex PCR reads, giving one row per CDR3 protein. The sample gives fewer than 850,000 distinct CDR3 sequences, around a sixth of which show up once; about 14% is in the top ten. CDR3 length: 12 amino acids. The ends lost 7 bases at V and 8 bases at J; junction bases unmatched: 7. Germline-derived CDR1 and CDR2 are MDHEN and SYDVKM. On this clonotype itself: Its antigen is not known. Being one base from a much bigger clone, this may be a read error.

Graves' hyperthyroidism qualified as stable when ophthalmopathy did not progress within 18 months. The study left out patients who had uncontrolled infection, other autoimmune disease, pregnancy or lactation. Specimen: blood. The clonotype comes from a man aged 45-65 years with Graves' hyperthyroidism. The chain has TRBV28 and TRBJ1-1; TRBD1 aligns across 7 bases. CDR3 bases: TGTGCCAGCACCACCAGACAGGGCGAAGCTTTCTTT. Its protein is CASTTRQGEAFF.